The 15 T cell receptor beta chains below come from one sample, sequenced in a study of blood T cell repertoires in COVID-19. TCRdb's table, derived via immunoSEQ multiplex PCR, lists solely in-frame clones and lacks some. The top ten hold approximately 5.1% of the sample, which has about 210,000 clones, approximately 85% seen once. The sample was peripheral blood. These receptors were obtained from a man aged 45-65 years with COVID-19, enrolled during active disease.

The CDR3 sequence is CASSSASAGLETQYF. CDR3 coding DNA: TGTGCCAGCAGCTCTGCGTCAGCGGGGTTAGAGACCCAGTACTTC. This chain joins TRBV7-2 and TRBJ2-5, with 7 bases lining up with TRBD2. V shed 4 bases, J shed 4 bases, and the junction held 9 bases outside the gene matches. This CDR3 has 15 residues. Germline V gene data show CDR1 as SGHTA and CDR2 as FQGNSA.

The J gene is TRBJ2-7, the V gene TRBV11-2; D call uncertain. This CDR3 has 13 amino acids. V lost 3 bases to trimming and J lost 2 bases, with 8 bases between them. Germline assignment: CDR1 SGHAT and CDR2 FQNNGV. The CDR3: CASSFGGTYEQYF. The CDR3 DNA reads as TGTGCCAGCAGCTTTGGCGGAACCTACGAGCAGTACTTC. Full variable domain (outside the CDR3, taken from reference TRBV11-2 and TRBJ2-7): EAGVAQSPRYKIIEKRQSVAFWCNPISGHATLYWYQQILGQGPKLLIQFQNNGVVDDSQLPKDRFSAERLKGVDSTLKIQPAKLEDSAVYLCASSFGGTYEQYFGPGTRLTVT.

The V gene is TRBV7-9, the J gene TRBJ2-1, with TRBD2 identical over 8 bases. With 1 base clipped from V and 4 bases from J, the junction kept 6 bases outside the gene matches. Germline CDR1 SEHNR, CDR2 FQNEAQ (reference sequence). This CDR3 is 16 amino acids long. As DNA, the CDR3 is TGTGCCAGCAGCTTAGAGGCGGGGGGAGTTTACAATGAGCAGTTCTTC. This codes for CASSLEAGGVYNEQFF.

The CDR3 is CAGLQVGYEQYF. The DNA for the CDR3 is TGTGCCGGCCTGCAGGTAGGCTACGAGCAGTACTTC. The J gene is TRBJ2-7, the V gene TRBV2; no definite D call. With 11 bases removed from V and 3 bases from J, the gap between germline ends came to 14 bases. Germline-derived CDR1 and CDR2 are SNHLY and FYNNEI. The length of the CDR3 is 12 residues.

The chain carries TRBV4-2 and TRBJ2-1, with 7 bases lining up with TRBD1. The CDR3 contains 15 residues. CDR1 and CDR2 (germline): LGHNA, YNFKEQ. Trimming cost V 4 bases and J 5 bases; bases outside gene matches: 8. The CDR3 reads CASSPGQIGDNEQFF. The DNA of the CDR3 is TGTGCCAGCAGCCCGGGACAGATCGGGGACAATGAGCAGTTCTTC.

V and J are TRBV7-2 and TRBJ2-1; 8 bases match TRBD2. The CDR3 length is 15 residues. Germline-derived CDR1 and CDR2 are SGHTA and FQGNSA. Germline trimming cut 4 bases from V and 7 bases from J; bases unmatched to any gene: 9. The CDR3 protein is CASSSGGARSNEQFF. Written as DNA, the CDR3 is TGTGCCAGCAGCTCCGGGGGGGCTCGTTCGAATGAGCAGTTCTTC.

The J gene is TRBJ2-3, the V gene TRBV30, with D possibly matching TRBD2 (6 bases). The CDR3 consists of 13 residues. The V and J ends lost 1 base and 4 bases respectively, with 9 bases between them. Germline V gene sequence: CDR1 GTSNPN, CDR2 SVGIG (reference sequence). The CDR3 nucleotides are TGTGCCTGGAGTGAATGGGGGGCAGATACGCAGTATTTT. This translates into CAWSEWGADTQYF.

The genes are TRBV7-3 and TRBJ2-2; weak D call: TRBD2 (5 bases). Trimming pared 3 bases from V and 2 bases from J, leaving 7 bases between. The CDR3 has 14 amino acids. Germline CDR1 and CDR2: SGHTA and FQGTGA. CDR3 protein: CASSFGRNTGELFF. Written as DNA, the CDR3 is TGTGCCAGCAGCTTTGGGAGAAACACCGGGGAGCTGTTTTTT.

The chain recombines TRBV7-9 with TRBJ1-6; TRBD1 matches 7 bases. Germline V CDR1 and CDR2: SEHNR, FQNEAQ (reference sequence). The length of the CDR3 is 15 residues. After removal of 5 bases from V and 9 bases from J, the junction contained 10 bases not matched to a gene. This chain's CDR3 is CASSRQTGMGSPLHF. CDR3 in DNA: TGTGCCAGCAGCAGACAGACAGGGATGGGTTCACCCCTCCACTTT.

The chain carries TRBV14 and TRBJ1-4; D gene unclear. The CDR3 length is 14 residues. The germline V and J ends were trimmed by 0 bases and 5 bases, with 7 bases remaining between them. Germline V gene data show CDR1 as SGHDN and CDR2 as FVKESK. In DNA, the CDR3 is TGTGCCAGCAGCCAAGACAGCGTAAATGAAAAACTGTTTTTT. Translation gives CASSQDSVNEKLFF.

Only a few counts were recorded for this clone. The chain links TRBV28 to TRBJ1-1; TRBD1 matches 7 bases. Germline CDR1 MDHEN, CDR2 SYDVKM. The CDR3 covers 14 residues. V was clipped by 5 bases and J by 5 bases; unmatched bases: 8. CDR3 protein: CASSVDRVGTEAFF. DNA of the CDR3: TGTGCCAGCAGTGTAGACAGGGTGGGGACTGAAGCTTTCTTT. Using reference TRBV28 and TRBJ1-1 for the parts outside the CDR3, the full variable domain is DVKVTQSSRYLVKRTGEKVFLECVQDMDHENMFWYRQDPGLGLRLIYFSYDVKMKEKGDIPEGYSVSREKKERFSLILESASTNQTSMYLCASSVDRVGTEAFFGQGTRLTVV.

The CDR3 nucleotides are TGTGCCAGCAGCTTAACGGCCGGGGAGGGGGTAAATCAAGAGACCCAGTACTTC. Protein: CASSLTAGEGVNQETQYF. This sequence joins TRBV7-3 and TRBJ2-5; tentative D call: TRBD2 (7 bases). The germline V gene encodes CDR1 SGHTA and CDR2 FQGTGA. The CDR3 is 18 amino acids. Trimming shortened V by 0 bases and J by 2 bases, and 19 bases separated the two germline ends.

The count of this clone is one. The rearrangement joins TRBV27 to TRBJ1-4, with D uncertain. The CDR3 consists of 14 residues. The germline gives CDR1 MNHEY, CDR2 SMNVEV (reference sequence). V gave up 5 bases and J gave up 5 bases, with 12 bases separating them. Here the CDR3 DNA reads TGTGCCAGCAGTAAACAGAGCATAAATGAAAAACTGTTTTTT. It translates to CASSKQSINEKLFF.

The V call is TRBV5-5, the J call TRBJ2-5; 12 positions agree with TRBD2. The CDR3 runs 18 residues. The V gene's germline CDR1 is SGHKS and CDR2 YYEKEE (reference sequence). V gave up 4 bases and J gave up 0 bases; unmatched junction bases: 10. The CDR3, as DNA: TGTGCCAGCAGCCCTACCGGACTAGCGGGGACGTACCAAGAGACCCAGTACTTC. Protein sequence: CASSPTGLAGTYQETQYF.

The J gene is TRBJ2-7, the V gene TRBV7-9; 8 bases are shared with TRBD1. Losses at the gene ends were 4 bases for V and 7 bases for J; bases not matched to a gene: 9. Germline values: CDR1 SEHNR, CDR2 FQNEAQ (reference sequence). The CDR3 is 14 residues long. CDR3 amino acids: CASSSWTGQGEQYF. In DNA, the CDR3 is TGTGCCAGCAGCTCGTGGACAGGGCAGGGAGAGCAGTACTTC.